A selection of T cell receptor beta chains follows, all from one sample in a study of T cell responses to AZD1222 COVID-19 vaccine. Produced via immunoSEQ multiplex PCR; TCRdb's table is partial and in-frame only. This repertoire shows roughly 180,000 clones, about 90% found once; its top ten account for approximately 1.9%. This sample comprised peripheral blood, obtained 28 days after the second AZD1222 dose. These receptors were taken from an adult who received the AZD1222 COVID-19 vaccine. The CDR3 runs from the conserved cysteine through the conserved F or W. A D gene is named only where the DNA matches it firmly. Not every row has a clone size; where given, it reads once, few, many or a size class.

cdr3_nt: TGTGCCAGCAGCTTAGCTAGCCCACAGTTCACTGAAGCTTTCTTT
cdr3_aa: CASSLASPQFTEAFF
j_call: TRBJ1-1
clone_size: .
v_call: TRBV11-2
d_call: .

cdr3_nt: TGTGCCAGCAGCTTGCCTAGCGGGGGAAGCACAGATACGCAGTATTTT
cdr3_aa: CASSLPSGGSTDTQYF
j_call: TRBJ2-3
clone_size: .
v_call: TRBV5-4
d_call: TRBD2

cdr3_nt: TGCGCCAGCAGCTCCGGACAGGGCCCCCAAGAGACCCAGTACTTC
cdr3_aa: CASSSGQGPQETQYF
j_call: TRBJ2-5
clone_size: .
v_call: TRBV5-1
d_call: TRBD1

cdr3_nt: TGCAGCGTTGTAGACACCAGGGAGACCCAGTACTTC
cdr3_aa: CSVVDTRETQYF
j_call: TRBJ2-5
clone_size: .
v_call: TRBV29-1
d_call: .

cdr3_nt: TGTGCCTGGAGTGCCACCGGGACAGGGTCCTATGGCTACACCTTC
cdr3_aa: CAWSATGTGSYGYTF
j_call: TRBJ1-2
clone_size: .
v_call: TRBV30
d_call: TRBD1

cdr3_nt: TGTGCCAGCAGCTTCGGGATCAGCAATCAGCCCCAGCATTTT
cdr3_aa: CASSFGISNQPQHF
j_call: TRBJ1-5
clone_size: .
v_call: TRBV7-2
d_call: .

cdr3_nt: TGTGCCACCAGCAGAGAGTTTTGGACCCGGGATGAAAAACTGTTTTTT
cdr3_aa: CATSREFWTRDEKLFF
j_call: TRBJ1-4
clone_size: .
v_call: TRBV15
d_call: .

cdr3_nt: TGTGCCACCTCAGCTTGGAGCTTGAACACTGAAGCTTTCTTT
cdr3_aa: CATSAWSLNTEAFF
j_call: TRBJ1-1
clone_size: .
v_call: TRBV5-4
d_call: .

cdr3_nt: TGTGCCAGCAGCCCGGCGGCTAGCGGGGCCTACGAGCAGTACTTC
cdr3_aa: CASSPAASGAYEQYF
j_call: TRBJ2-7
clone_size: .
v_call: TRBV5-5
d_call: TRBD2

cdr3_nt: TGTGCCAGCAGCCCCACCGGGACAGGGCCAGCTAACTATGGCTACACCTTC
cdr3_aa: CASSPTGTGPANYGYTF
j_call: TRBJ1-2
clone_size: .
v_call: TRBV7-9
d_call: TRBD1

cdr3_nt: TGTGCCAGCAGCTTAGCTGCAGGGGATAACACTGAAGCTTTCTTT
cdr3_aa: CASSLAAGDNTEAFF
j_call: TRBJ1-1
clone_size: .
v_call: TRBV7-6
d_call: .

cdr3_nt: TGTGCCACGGTTAACAGGTACGGTCAGCCCCAGCATTTT
cdr3_aa: CATVNRYGQPQHF
j_call: TRBJ1-5
clone_size: .
v_call: TRBV12-3/TRBV12-4
d_call: .

cdr3_nt: TGTGCCAGCAGTTACTCGAAAAGTAGCTATGGCTACACCTTC
cdr3_aa: CASSYSKSSYGYTF
j_call: TRBJ1-2
clone_size: .
v_call: TRBV6-5
d_call: .

cdr3_nt: TGTGCCAGCCCGGTGGGCACAGATACGCAGTATTTT
cdr3_aa: CASPVGTDTQYF
j_call: TRBJ2-3
clone_size: .
v_call: TRBV7-2
d_call: .

cdr3_nt: TGTGCCAGCAGCTCCTTACCGCCCGTACTTCGCTCTGGAAACACCATATATTTT
cdr3_aa: CASSSLPPVLRSGNTIYF
j_call: TRBJ1-3
clone_size: once
v_call: TRBV11-2
d_call: .

cdr3_nt: TGTGCCAGCAGTTTCCCGGAGGGCTATGGCTACACCTTC
cdr3_aa: CASSFPEGYGYTF
j_call: TRBJ1-2
clone_size: .
v_call: TRBV28
d_call: .

cdr3_nt: TGCGCCAGCAGCCAAGATGCCATAGGACAAACCTTCATGAACACTGAAGCTTTCTTT
cdr3_aa: CASSQDAIGQTFMNTEAFF
j_call: TRBJ1-1
clone_size: .
v_call: TRBV4-1
d_call: .

cdr3_nt: TGTGCCAGCAGCAAAAGCTCAGGGGGGTACTATGGCTACACCTTC
cdr3_aa: CASSKSSGGYYGYTF
j_call: TRBJ1-2
clone_size: .
v_call: TRBV21-1
d_call: .

cdr3_nt: TGTGCCAGCAGCTCGAGCGGGGGTGGTTACAATGAGCAGTTCTTC
cdr3_aa: CASSSSGGGYNEQFF
j_call: TRBJ2-1
clone_size: .
v_call: TRBV7-2
d_call: TRBD2

cdr3_nt: TGTGCCAGCAGTTTAGGGAGACAGGGCAATCAGCCCCAGCATTTT
cdr3_aa: CASSLGRQGNQPQHF
j_call: TRBJ1-5
clone_size: .
v_call: TRBV28
d_call: .

cdr3_nt: TGTGCCAGCAGCCCACAGGGAAGCCATCAGCCCCAGCATTTT
cdr3_aa: CASSPQGSHQPQHF
j_call: TRBJ1-5
clone_size: .
v_call: TRBV27
d_call: .

cdr3_nt: TGTGCCAGCTCCCCCGGGGCGGGAGGTGGAGAGCAGTACTTC
cdr3_aa: CASSPGAGGGEQYF
j_call: TRBJ2-7
clone_size: .
v_call: TRBV18
d_call: TRBD2

cdr3_nt: TGCGCCAGCAGTCAATCGTCCGGAATGGACAGGGGGAGTACAGATACGCAGTATTTT
cdr3_aa: CASSQSSGMDRGSTDTQYF
j_call: TRBJ2-3
clone_size: .
v_call: TRBV23-1
d_call: TRBD1

cdr3_nt: TGTGCCAGCTCACCTTTACAGGGCCAGCCCCAGCATTTT
cdr3_aa: CASSPLQGQPQHF
j_call: TRBJ1-5
clone_size: few
v_call: TRBV18
d_call: .

cdr3_nt: TGTGCCAGCAGTGATATCGGGACAGGGGGTCGTGAAGCTTTCTTT
cdr3_aa: CASSDIGTGGREAFF
j_call: TRBJ1-1
clone_size: .
v_call: TRBV6-1
d_call: TRBD1

cdr3_nt: TGTGCCAGCAGTTTCTCCGGGACAGGGGTGGCGGACACTGAAGCTTTCTTT
cdr3_aa: CASSFSGTGVADTEAFF
j_call: TRBJ1-1
clone_size: .
v_call: TRBV28
d_call: TRBD1